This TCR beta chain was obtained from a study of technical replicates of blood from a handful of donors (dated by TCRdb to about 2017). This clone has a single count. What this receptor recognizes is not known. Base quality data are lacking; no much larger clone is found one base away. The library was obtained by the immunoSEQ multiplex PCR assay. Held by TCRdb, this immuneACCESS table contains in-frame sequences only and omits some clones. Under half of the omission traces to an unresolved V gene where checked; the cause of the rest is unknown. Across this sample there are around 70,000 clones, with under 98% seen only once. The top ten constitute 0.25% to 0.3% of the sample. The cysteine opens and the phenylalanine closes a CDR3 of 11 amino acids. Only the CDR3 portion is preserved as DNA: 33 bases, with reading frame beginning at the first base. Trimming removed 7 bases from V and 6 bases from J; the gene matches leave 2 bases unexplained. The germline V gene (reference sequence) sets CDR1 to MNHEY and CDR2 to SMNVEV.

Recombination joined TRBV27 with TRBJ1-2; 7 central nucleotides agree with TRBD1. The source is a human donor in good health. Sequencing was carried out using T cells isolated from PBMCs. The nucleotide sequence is TGTGCCAGCACAGGGGGGCATGGCTACACCTTC. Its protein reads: CASTGGHGYTF.